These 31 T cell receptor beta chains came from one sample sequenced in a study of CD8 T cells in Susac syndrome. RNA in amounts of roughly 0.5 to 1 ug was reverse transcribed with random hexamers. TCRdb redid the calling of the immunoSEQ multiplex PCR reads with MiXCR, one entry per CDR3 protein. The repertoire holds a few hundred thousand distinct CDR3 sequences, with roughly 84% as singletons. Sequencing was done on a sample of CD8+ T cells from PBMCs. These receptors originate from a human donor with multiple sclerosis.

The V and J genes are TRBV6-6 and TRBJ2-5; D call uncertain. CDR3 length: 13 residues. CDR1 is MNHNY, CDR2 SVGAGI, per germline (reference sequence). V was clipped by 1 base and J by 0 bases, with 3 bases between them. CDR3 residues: CASSYYNQETQYF. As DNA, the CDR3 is TGTGCCAGCAGTTACTACAACCAAGAGACCCAGTACTTC.

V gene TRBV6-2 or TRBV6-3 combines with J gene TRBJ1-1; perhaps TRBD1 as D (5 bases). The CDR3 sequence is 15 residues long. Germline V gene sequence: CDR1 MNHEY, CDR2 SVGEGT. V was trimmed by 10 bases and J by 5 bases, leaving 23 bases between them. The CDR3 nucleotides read TGTGCCACGGCTCCGGGACTCACATGGGGGACTGAAGCTTTCTTT. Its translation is CATAPGLTWGTEAFF.

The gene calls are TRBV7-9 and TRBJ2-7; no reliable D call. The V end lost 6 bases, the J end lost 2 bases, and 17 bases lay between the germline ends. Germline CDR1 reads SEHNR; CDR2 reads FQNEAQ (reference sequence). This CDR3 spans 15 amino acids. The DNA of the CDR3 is TGTGCCAGCAGTCATAATCTCCAGCCTGCCTACGAGCAGTACTTC. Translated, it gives CASSHNLQPAYEQYF.

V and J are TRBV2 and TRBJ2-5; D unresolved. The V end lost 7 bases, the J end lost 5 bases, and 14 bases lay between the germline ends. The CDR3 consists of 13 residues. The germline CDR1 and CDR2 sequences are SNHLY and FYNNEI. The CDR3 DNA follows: TGTGCCAGCATCCGACGCCCTGAGGAGACCCAGTACTTC. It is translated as CASIRRPEETQYF. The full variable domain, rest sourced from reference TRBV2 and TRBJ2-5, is EPEVTQTPSHQVTQMGQEVILRCVPISNHLYFYWYRQILGQKVEFLVSFYNNEISEKSEIFDDQFSVERPDGSNFTLKIRSTKLEDSAMYFCASIRRPEETQYFGPGTRLLVL.

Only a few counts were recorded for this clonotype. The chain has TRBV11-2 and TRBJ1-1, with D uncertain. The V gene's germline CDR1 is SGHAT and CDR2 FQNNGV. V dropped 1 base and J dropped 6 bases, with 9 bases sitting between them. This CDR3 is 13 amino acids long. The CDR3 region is CASSLGVGPEAFF. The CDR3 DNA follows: TGTGCCAGCAGCTTAGGGGTAGGGCCTGAAGCTTTCTTT.

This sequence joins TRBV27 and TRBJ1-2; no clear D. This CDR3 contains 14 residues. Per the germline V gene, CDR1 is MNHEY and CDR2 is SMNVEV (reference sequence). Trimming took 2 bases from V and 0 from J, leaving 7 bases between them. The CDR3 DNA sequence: TGTGCCAGCAGTTTACTAAATTCTAACTATGGCTACACCTTC. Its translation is CASSLLNSNYGYTF.

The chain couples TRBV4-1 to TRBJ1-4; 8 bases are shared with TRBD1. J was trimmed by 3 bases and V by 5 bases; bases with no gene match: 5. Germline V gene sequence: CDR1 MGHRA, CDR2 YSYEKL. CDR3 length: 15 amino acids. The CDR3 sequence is CASSYRTGSNEKLFF. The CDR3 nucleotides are TGCGCCAGCAGCTACCGGACAGGGTCTAATGAAAAACTGTTTTTT.

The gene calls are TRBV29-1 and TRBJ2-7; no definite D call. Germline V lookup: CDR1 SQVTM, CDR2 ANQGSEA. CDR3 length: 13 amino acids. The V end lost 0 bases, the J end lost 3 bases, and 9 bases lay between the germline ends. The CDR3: CSVEDKVGYEQYF. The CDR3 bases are TGCAGCGTTGAAGATAAAGTGGGCTACGAGCAGTACTTC.

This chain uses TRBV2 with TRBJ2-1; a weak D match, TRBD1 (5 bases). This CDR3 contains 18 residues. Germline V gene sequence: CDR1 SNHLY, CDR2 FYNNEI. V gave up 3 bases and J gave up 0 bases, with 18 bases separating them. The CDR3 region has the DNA TGTGCCAGCAGTGACCCCACAGGCCCTTTCAGCTCCTACAATGAGCAGTTCTTC. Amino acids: CASSDPTGPFSSYNEQFF.

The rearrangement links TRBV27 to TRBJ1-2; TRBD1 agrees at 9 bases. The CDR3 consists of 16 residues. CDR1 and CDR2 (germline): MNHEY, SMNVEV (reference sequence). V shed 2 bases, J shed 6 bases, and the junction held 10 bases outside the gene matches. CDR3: CASSLRGDRDRNGYTF. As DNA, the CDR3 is TGTGCCAGCAGTTTAAGGGGGGACAGGGATCGTAATGGCTACACCTTC.

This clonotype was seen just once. Here the CDR3 reads CASSRGSGGMETQYF. CDR3 nucleotides: TGTGCCAGCAGCCGAGGGTCGGGGGGAATGGAGACCCAGTACTTC. The rearrangement joins TRBV27 to TRBJ2-5; 7 bases map to TRBD2. V lost 6 bases and J lost 5; bases outside the gene matches: 12. The CDR3 sequence is 15 residues long. From germline, CDR1 is MNHEY and CDR2 SMNVEV (reference sequence).

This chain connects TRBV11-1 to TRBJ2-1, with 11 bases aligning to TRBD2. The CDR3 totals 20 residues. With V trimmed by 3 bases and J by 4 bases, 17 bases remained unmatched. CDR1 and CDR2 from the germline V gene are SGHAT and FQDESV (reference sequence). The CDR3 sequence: CASSFPGTSGPREVYNEQFF. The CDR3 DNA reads TGTGCCAGCAGCTTCCCCGGGACTAGCGGTCCGAGAGAGGTGTACAATGAGCAGTTCTTC.

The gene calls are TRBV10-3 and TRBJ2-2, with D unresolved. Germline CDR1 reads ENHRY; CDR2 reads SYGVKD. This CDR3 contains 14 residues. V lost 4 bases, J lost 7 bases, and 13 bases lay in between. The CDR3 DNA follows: TGTGCCATCAGTGCTGGTATGGGTAGCGGGGAGCTGTTTTTT. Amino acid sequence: CAISAGMGSGELFF.

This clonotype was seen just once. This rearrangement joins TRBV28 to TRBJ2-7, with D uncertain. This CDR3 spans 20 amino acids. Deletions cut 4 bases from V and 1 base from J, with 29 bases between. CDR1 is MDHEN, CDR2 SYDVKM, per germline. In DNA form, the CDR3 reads TGTGCCAGCAGTTACCCAATCAAATTAGGGCCCGACCCCCTGTCCTACGAGCAGTACTTC. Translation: CASSYPIKLGPDPLSYEQYF. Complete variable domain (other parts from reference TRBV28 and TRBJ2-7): DVKVTQSSRYLVKRTGEKVFLECVQDMDHENMFWYRQDPGLGLRLIYFSYDVKMKEKGDIPEGYSVSREKKERFSLILESASTNQTSMYLCASSYPIKLGPDPLSYEQYFGPGTRLTVT.

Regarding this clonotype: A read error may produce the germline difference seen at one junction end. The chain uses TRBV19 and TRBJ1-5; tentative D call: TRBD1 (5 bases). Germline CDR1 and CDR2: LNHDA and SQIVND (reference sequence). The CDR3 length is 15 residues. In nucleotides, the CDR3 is TGTGCCAGTAGTATATTGCGCGGGGCCAATCAGCCCCGGCATTTT. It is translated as CASSILRGANQPRHF.

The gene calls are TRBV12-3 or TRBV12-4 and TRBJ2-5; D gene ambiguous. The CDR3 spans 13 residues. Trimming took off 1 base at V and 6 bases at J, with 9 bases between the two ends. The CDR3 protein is CASSLDGLQTQYF. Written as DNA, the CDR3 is TGTGCCAGCAGTTTAGATGGGCTCCAGACCCAGTACTTC.

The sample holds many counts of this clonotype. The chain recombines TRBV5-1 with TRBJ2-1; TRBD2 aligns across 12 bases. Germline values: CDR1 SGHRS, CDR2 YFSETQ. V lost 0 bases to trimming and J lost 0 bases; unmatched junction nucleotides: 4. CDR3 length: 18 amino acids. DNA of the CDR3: TGCGCCAGCAGCTTGGCCACTAGCGGGGGGAGCTCCTACAATGAGCAGTTCTTC. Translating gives CASSLATSGGSSYNEQFF. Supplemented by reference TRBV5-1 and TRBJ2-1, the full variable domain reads KAGVTQTPRYLIKTRGQQVTLSCSPISGHRSVSWYQQTPGQGLQFLFEYFSETQRNKGNFPGRFSGRQFSNSRSEMNVSTLELGDSALYLCASSLATSGGSSYNEQFFGPGTRLTVL.

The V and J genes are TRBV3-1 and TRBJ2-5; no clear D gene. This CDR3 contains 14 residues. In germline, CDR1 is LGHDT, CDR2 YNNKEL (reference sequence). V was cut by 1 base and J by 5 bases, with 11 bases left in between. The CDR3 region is CASSQGPGPETQYF. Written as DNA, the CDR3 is TGTGCCAGCAGCCAAGGACCAGGCCCGGAGACCCAGTACTTC.

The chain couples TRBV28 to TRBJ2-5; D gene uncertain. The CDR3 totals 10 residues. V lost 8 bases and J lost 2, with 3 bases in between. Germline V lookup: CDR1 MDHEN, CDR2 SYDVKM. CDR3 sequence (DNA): TGTGCCAGCGGGCAAGAGACCCAGTACTTC. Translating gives CASGQETQYF.

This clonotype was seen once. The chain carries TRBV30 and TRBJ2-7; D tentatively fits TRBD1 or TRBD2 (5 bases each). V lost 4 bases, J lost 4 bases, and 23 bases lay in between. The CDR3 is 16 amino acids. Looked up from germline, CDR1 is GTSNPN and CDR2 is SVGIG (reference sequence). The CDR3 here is CAWTPLGARLYYEQYF. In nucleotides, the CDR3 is TGTGCCTGGACCCCCCTCGGGGCGCGTTTATATTACGAGCAGTACTTC. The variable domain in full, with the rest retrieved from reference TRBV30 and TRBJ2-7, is SQTIHQWPATLVQPVGSPLSLECTVEGTSNPNLYWYRQAAGRGLQLLFYSVGIGQISSEVPQNLSASRPQDRQFILSSKKLLLSDSGFYLCAWTPLGARLYYEQYFGPGTRLTVT.

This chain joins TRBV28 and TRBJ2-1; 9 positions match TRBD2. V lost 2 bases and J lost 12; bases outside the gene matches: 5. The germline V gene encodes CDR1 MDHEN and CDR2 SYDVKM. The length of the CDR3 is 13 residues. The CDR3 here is CASSLGLAGRQFF. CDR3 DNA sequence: TGTGCCAGCAGTTTAGGGCTAGCGGGAAGGCAGTTCTTC.

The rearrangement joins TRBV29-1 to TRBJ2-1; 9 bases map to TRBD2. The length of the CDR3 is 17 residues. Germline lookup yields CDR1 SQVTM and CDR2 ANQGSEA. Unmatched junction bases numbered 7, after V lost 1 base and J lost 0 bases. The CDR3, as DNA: TGCAGCGTTGAAGGGACTAGCGTTCCTAGCTCCTACAATGAGCAGTTCTTC. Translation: CSVEGTSVPSSYNEQFF.

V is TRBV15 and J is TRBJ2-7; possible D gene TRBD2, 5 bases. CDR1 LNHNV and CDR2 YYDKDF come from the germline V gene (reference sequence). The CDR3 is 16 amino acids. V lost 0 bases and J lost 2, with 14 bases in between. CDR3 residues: CATSRDLLEGPYEQYF. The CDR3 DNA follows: TGTGCCACCAGCAGAGACCTACTAGAAGGGCCCTACGAGCAGTACTTC.

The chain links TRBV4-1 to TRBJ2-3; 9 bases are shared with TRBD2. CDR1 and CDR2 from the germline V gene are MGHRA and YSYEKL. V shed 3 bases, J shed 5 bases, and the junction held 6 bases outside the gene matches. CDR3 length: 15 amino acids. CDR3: CASSQELLAGDTQYF. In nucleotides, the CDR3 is TGCGCCAGCAGCCAGGAGTTACTAGCGGGAGATACGCAGTATTTT.

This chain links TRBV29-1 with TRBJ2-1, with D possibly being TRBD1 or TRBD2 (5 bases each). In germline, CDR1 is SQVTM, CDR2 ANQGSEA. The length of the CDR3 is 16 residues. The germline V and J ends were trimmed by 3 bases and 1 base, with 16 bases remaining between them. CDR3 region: CSVDGALAISYNEQFF. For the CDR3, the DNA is TGCAGCGTTGACGGGGCTCTAGCTATATCCTACAATGAGCAGTTCTTC.

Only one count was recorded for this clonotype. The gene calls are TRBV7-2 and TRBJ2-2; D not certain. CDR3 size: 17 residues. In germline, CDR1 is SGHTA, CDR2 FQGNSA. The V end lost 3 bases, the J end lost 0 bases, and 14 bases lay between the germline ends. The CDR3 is CASSLPVRGPNTGELFF. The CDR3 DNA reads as TGTGCCAGCAGCTTGCCCGTCCGAGGACCGAACACCGGGGAGCTGTTTTTT.

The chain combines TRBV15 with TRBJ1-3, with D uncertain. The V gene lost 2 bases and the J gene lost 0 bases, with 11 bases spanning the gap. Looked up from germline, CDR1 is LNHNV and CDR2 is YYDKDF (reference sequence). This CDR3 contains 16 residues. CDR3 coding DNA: TGTGCCACCAGCAGACTCACCGAGGGCTCTGGAAACACCATATATTTT. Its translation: CATSRLTEGSGNTIYF.

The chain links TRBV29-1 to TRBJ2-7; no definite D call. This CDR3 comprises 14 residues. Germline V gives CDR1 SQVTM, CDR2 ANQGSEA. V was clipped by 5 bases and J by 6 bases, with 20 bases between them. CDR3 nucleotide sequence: TGCAGCGTTCTAGGCTCTGGCTTTGCCTCCGAGCAGTACTTC. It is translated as CSVLGSGFASEQYF.

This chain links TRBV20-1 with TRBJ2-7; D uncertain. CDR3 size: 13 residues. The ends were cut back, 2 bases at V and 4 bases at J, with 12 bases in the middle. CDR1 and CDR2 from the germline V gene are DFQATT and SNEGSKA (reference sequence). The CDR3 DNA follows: TGCAGTGCTAGACCCAAAGAAGGGTACGAGCAGTACTTC. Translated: CSARPKEGYEQYF.

This chain's CDR3 is CASWGGDGYTF. CDR3 sequence (DNA): TGTGCCAGTTGGGGTGGAGACGGCTACACCTTC. The chain is built from TRBV19 and TRBJ1-2, with no clear D. The CDR3 is made up of 11 amino acids. The germline CDR1 and CDR2 sequences are LNHDA and SQIVND (reference sequence). Trimming removed 8 bases from V and 8 bases from J, with 12 bases in between. Full variable domain (remainder filled in from reference TRBV19 and TRBJ1-2): DGGITQSPKYLFRKEGQNVTLSCEQNLNHDAMYWYRQDPGQGLRLIYYSQIVNDFQKGDIAEGYSVSREKKESFPLTVTSAQKNPTAFYLCASWGGDGYTFGSGTRLTVV.

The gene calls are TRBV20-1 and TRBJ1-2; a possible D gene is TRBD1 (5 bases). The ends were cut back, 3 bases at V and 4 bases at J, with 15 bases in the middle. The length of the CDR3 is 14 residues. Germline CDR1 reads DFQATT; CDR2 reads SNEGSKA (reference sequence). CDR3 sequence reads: CSASSAGRLYGYTF. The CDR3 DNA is TGCAGTGCTAGTTCGGCGGGACGGCTCTATGGCTACACCTTC.